This TCR beta chain is drawn from a study of blood T cell repertoires in COVID-19. Study-level background: Samples came from the United States, Italy and Spain, spanning acute and convalescent COVID-19.

Data came from immunoSEQ multiplex PCR; TCRdb stores just in-frame clones and leaves some out. This table holds approximately 50,000 clones, 75% to 90% found once. The CDR3 is made up of 14 amino acids. The germline gives CDR1 MNHEY, CDR2 SMNVEV (reference sequence). V was trimmed by 2 bases and J by 3 bases, leaving 10 bases between them. Material: peripheral blood. This clonotype was obtained from a human donor in a cohort sampled during active COVID-19. The chain is built from TRBV27 and TRBJ1-1; D unclear. Written as DNA, the CDR3 is TGTGCCAGCAGTTTAAGCTCGGCGGACACTGAAGCTTTCTTT. It yields the protein CASSLSSADTEAFF.